The TCR beta chain described here comes from a study of PD-1 blockade in classical Hodgkin lymphoma. Study context: Intravenous nivolumab at 3 mg/kg was given to patients every 2 weeks. Study results and limitations: Differences between repertoires have undefined causes, possibly disease activity or prior therapy.

The CDR3 is 19 amino acids. The V gene lost 5 bases and the J gene lost 4 bases, with 27 bases spanning the gap. Looked up from germline, CDR1 is WSHSY and CDR2 is SAAADI. A note on this clone: The antigen remains unidentified.

TCRdb keeps only in-frame clones here, not all; method: immunoSEQ multiplex PCR. The sample yields under 7,500 clones, approximately 86% seen once. Each and every patient relapsed after autologous stem cell transplantation, and patients got differing brentuximab vedotin exposure. V usage is TRBV10-2 and J usage is TRBJ2-1; D gene uncertain. This clonotype originated in a human donor with classical Hodgkin lymphoma. This material consisted of peripheral blood mononuclear cells (PBMCs), taken before the second cycle of nivolumab. CDR3 amino acids: CASSRSGPRLFSYYNEQFF. The CDR3 region has the DNA TGCGCCAGCAGTCGGAGTGGACCTAGGCTTTTCAGCTATTACAATGAGCAGTTCTTC.